This TCR beta chain was documented in a study of PD-1 blockade in classical Hodgkin lymphoma. Across the study: Nivolumab dosed at 3 mg/kg went to patients intravenously every 2 weeks.

A remark on this clone: Its matching antigen is unknown.

The CDR3 sequence is 12 residues long. Per germline, CDR1 LNHDA and CDR2 SQIVND (reference sequence). V lost 1 base, J lost 7 bases, and 5 bases lay in between. Findings and limits, study-wide: Causes of the repertoire differences remain undefined, possibly disease activity or prior therapy.

Repertoires were generated with immunoSEQ multiplex PCR, while TCRdb's copy carries only in-frame clones and drops some. The sample holds roughly 36,000 clones, 77% seen once. As for time point: cycle 4 day 1 (C4D1), after more than five weeks of nivolumab. Relapses following autologous stem cell transplantation were seen in all patients, with brentuximab vedotin exposure varying. Patients' outcomes at their best amounted to complete response, partial response or progressive disease. This specimen consisted of peripheral blood mononuclear cells (PBMCs), obtained before the fourth cycle of nivolumab. The chain employs TRBV19 and TRBJ2-1, with D uncertain. The sequence derives from a human donor with classical Hodgkin lymphoma. The DNA of the CDR3 is TGTGCCAGTAGTATAGTTCAAAATGAGCAGTTCTTC. Its protein is CASSIVQNEQFF.